The entry below describes one TCR beta chain. What it binds is not known. The data were taken from a study of T cell repertoires in cytomegalovirus infection. Study as a whole: The authors relied on CMV epitopes, both recently identified HLA-C-restricted and well-studied HLA-B-restricted. Public TCR beta signatures marked donors with CMV infection and the matching HLA. Points from the study as a whole: The response measured ex vivo was dominated by TCR beta clonotypes (HLA-C-restricted and CMV-specific).

This CDR3 is built from 12 residues. Trimming cost V 4 bases and J 3 bases, with 4 bases left between them. TCRdb processed the reads anew with MiXCR; each CDR3 protein has one entry. The sample lists around 55,000 distinct CDR3 sequences; more than 15% were seen once. The sequenced sample was CD8+ T cells from cultured PBMCs, obtained from culture after CMV antigen stimulation. The receptor comes from a human donor in good health (CMV status not recorded). Some clones in this sample may be carry-over from other donors' samples. The rearrangement links TRBV12-3 or TRBV12-4 to TRBJ1-3; D remains unclear. The CDR3 here is CASSWGGNTIYF. The CDR3 bases are TGTGCCAGCAGTTGGGGTGGAAACACCATATATTTT.